A single sample gave rise to the 6 T cell receptor beta chains below, sequenced in a study of Ad26.COV2.S vaccination and SARS-CoV-2 variants. Treatment reported: over 15 received Ad26.COV2.S at low or high dose, single or two shots; roughly 5 received placebo; per-sample allocation not given. Each sample was drawn 63 days after the first injection (of vaccine or placebo). The protocol was immunoSEQ multiplex PCR, while the TCRdb copy is restricted to in-frame clones and leaves out a portion. The table has about 330,000 clones, 85% to 90% seen once. The sample here was peripheral blood, taken in a trial of Ad26.COV2.S vaccine versus placebo. These receptors were taken from a person aged 18-65 years who received the Ad26.COV2.S COVID-19 vaccine or a placebo.

This chain connects TRBV7-2 to TRBJ1-2; D is undetermined. The V end was cut by 7 bases, the J end by 0 bases, with 12 bases between. Germline lookup yields CDR1 SGHTA and CDR2 FQGNSA. This CDR3 is built from 14 residues. The CDR3 loop reads CASTSPRANYGYTF. CDR3 sequence (DNA): TGTGCCAGCACCTCCCCACGAGCTAACTATGGCTACACCTTC.

The rearrangement joins TRBV5-1 to TRBJ2-1; TRBD2 aligns across 9 bases. V was pared by 4 bases and J by 4 bases, with 6 bases of the junction left unmatched. Germline CDR1 SGHRS, CDR2 YFSETQ. The CDR3 totals 15 residues. CDR3 residues: CASSHTSGPYNEQFF. DNA of the CDR3: TGCGCCAGCAGCCATACTAGCGGGCCTTACAATGAGCAGTTCTTC.

The chain carries TRBV27 and TRBJ1-2; tentative D call: TRBD1 (6 bases). The germline V gene has CDR1 MNHEY and CDR2 SMNVEV (reference sequence). This CDR3 has 15 amino acids. Trimming removed 6 bases at V and 2 bases at J, with 16 bases between. In nucleotides, the CDR3 is TGTGCCAGCAGCCAAACAGGGCGCCACAACTATGGCTACACCTTC. This gives the protein CASSQTGRHNYGYTF.

V usage is TRBV15 and J usage is TRBJ1-2; the D is unclear. The CDR3 is made up of 15 amino acids. V lost 6 bases and J lost 8, with 22 bases in between. Germline CDR1 reads LNHNV; CDR2 reads YYDKDF (reference sequence). CDR3 loop: CATRKGSGLTEGYTF. DNA for the CDR3: TGTGCCACCAGGAAAGGGAGCGGTTTAACGGAAGGCTACACCTTC.

The chain joins TRBV29-1 to TRBJ1-3; D possibly corresponds to TRBD1 (6 bases). Trimming stripped 4 bases from V and 4 bases from J, with 17 bases between. Germline V CDR1 and CDR2: SQVTM, ANQGSEA. The CDR3 loop spans 15 amino acids. As DNA, the CDR3 is TGCAGCGTTGTGGTTCAGGGGACCTCGGGAAACACCATATATTTT. Its protein is CSVVVQGTSGNTIYF.

The chain is built from TRBV7-3 and TRBJ2-5; 7 bases line up with TRBD1. This CDR3 comprises 16 residues. Germline assignment: CDR1 SGHTA and CDR2 FQGTGA. V gave up 5 bases and J gave up 1 base; unmatched junction bases: 10. This chain's CDR3 is CASSPQGQSFQETQYF. CDR3 sequence (DNA): TGTGCCAGCAGCCCACAGGGACAGTCTTTCCAAGAGACCCAGTACTTC. The full variable domain, with the rest looked up from reference TRBV7-3 and TRBJ2-5, is GAGVSQTPSNKVTEKGKYVELRCDPISGHTALYWYRQSLGQGPEFLIYFQGTGAADDSGLPNDRFFAVRPEGSVSTLKIQRTERGDSAVYLCASSPQGQSFQETQYFGPGTRLLVL.